The present entry profiles one T cell receptor beta chain with its context. The junction does not match germline at one end; this may be a read error. The second PCR ran roughly 7 to 12 cycles with a sample-barcoded 5' primer and J-beta primers. Every sample gave at least 3 million paired-end reads containing CDR3. TCRdb fed the 5' RACE reads into MiXCR, producing one record per CDR3 protein. The repertoire holds around 1,900,000 distinct CDR3 sequences, more than 35% seen once, with about 21% in the top ten. Donors ranged from about 6 to 90 years old and were healthy Caucasians in Russia. The sample is drawn from a study of blood T cells in healthy people across ages. This CDR3 is 14 amino acids long. Germline V gene data show CDR1 as SGHAT and CDR2 as FQNNGV.

This receptor was identified in a human donor in good health. The sample consisted of blood. This chain connects TRBV11-2 to TRBJ2-7; D not resolved. The CDR3 here is CARSLDPQSNEQYF. DNA for the CDR3: TGTGCCCGCAGCTTAGATCCTCAATCCAACGAGCAGTACTTC.